One sample yielded the 27 T cell receptor beta chains listed below, sequenced in a study of cytomegalovirus exposure and HLA in healthy donors. The PCR used 60 Vbeta and 13 Jbeta primers. Produced via immunoSEQ multiplex PCR; TCRdb's table is partial and in-frame only. This sample's table reports about 77,000 clones. The sample taken for sequencing was PBMCs. Every receptor here comes from a man in his forties or fifties in good health and CMV-seropositive.

J is TRBJ1-2 and V is TRBV7-9; 8 bases line up with TRBD1. With 7 bases clipped from V and 6 bases from J, the junction kept 10 bases outside the gene matches. CDR1 and CDR2 from the germline V gene are SEHNR and FQNEAQ (reference sequence). The CDR3 contains 14 residues. For the CDR3, the DNA is TGTGCCAGCAACCCGTCTAACAGGGGGGATGGCTACACCTTC. This encodes CASNPSNRGDGYTF.

This chain connects TRBV28 to TRBJ1-1; perhaps TRBD1 as D (6 bases). CDR3 length: 13 residues. Germline loops: CDR1 MDHEN, CDR2 SYDVKM. V lost 2 bases to trimming and J lost 3 bases, with 7 bases between them. Here the CDR3 reads CASSLQGHTEAFF. The CDR3 DNA reads TGTGCCAGCAGTTTACAGGGGCACACTGAAGCTTTCTTT.

The rearrangement uses TRBV7-2 and TRBJ2-2; TRBD1 might be the D (8 bases). Per germline, CDR1 SGHTA and CDR2 FQGNSA. V shed 2 bases and J shed 3 bases, with 13 bases lying between them. The CDR3 is 16 residues long. CDR3 nucleotides: TGTGCCAGCAGCTTAAGGACAGGGAGGGACACCGGGGAGCTGTTTTTT. This codes for CASSLRTGRDTGELFF.

V and J are TRBV5-1 and TRBJ1-1; D is ambiguous. Trimming shortened V by 4 bases and J by 1 base, and 5 bases separated the two germline ends. Per the germline V gene, CDR1 is SGHRS and CDR2 is YFSETQ. This CDR3 contains 12 residues. CDR3 in amino acids: CASSISNTEAFF. The CDR3 DNA follows: TGCGCCAGCAGCATCTCGAACACTGAAGCTTTCTTT.

This chain joins TRBV29-1 and TRBJ1-2, with D possibly TRBD1 on 6 matching bases. Trimming pared 3 bases from V and 2 bases from J, leaving 25 bases between. This CDR3 spans 18 amino acids. Germline CDR1 is SQVTM and CDR2 is ANQGSEA. The CDR3 DNA reads as TGCAGCGTTGAGTTACGTTGGGGGCCGGGGCCACCCAACTATGGCTACACCTTC. Protein product: CSVELRWGPGPPNYGYTF.

The V gene is TRBV30, the J gene TRBJ1-1; 8 bases map to TRBD1. The CDR3 is 15 residues long. In germline, CDR1 is GTSNPN, CDR2 SVGIG (reference sequence). J was trimmed by 4 bases and V by 3 bases; bases with no gene match: 10. CDR3 sequence reads: CAWSHRQGLITEAFF. CDR3 nucleotides: TGTGCCTGGAGCCACCGACAGGGGCTGATCACTGAAGCTTTCTTT.

The chain uses TRBV5-6 and TRBJ2-3; maybe TRBD2 (5 bases). Looked up from germline, CDR1 is SGHDT and CDR2 is YYEEEE. The germline V and J ends were trimmed by 4 bases and 8 bases, with 11 bases remaining between them. This CDR3 is 12 amino acids long. The CDR3 region is CASSLIASTQYF. The CDR3 DNA follows: TGTGCCAGCAGCCTAATAGCGAGTACGCAGTATTTT.

V and J are TRBV12-5 and TRBJ2-3; possibly TRBD1 for D (6 bases). The ends were cut back, 3 bases at V and 5 bases at J, with 15 bases in the middle. The CDR3 is 15 amino acids. Germline lookup yields CDR1 LGHNT and CDR2 FRNRAP. Here the CDR3 reads CASGFEAGTRDTQYF. Written as DNA, the CDR3 is TGTGCTAGTGGTTTTGAGGCAGGGACACGAGATACGCAGTATTTT.

CDR3 region: CASSPLAGGRKNEQFF. The CDR3 bases are TGTGCCAGCAGTCCCCTAGCGGGAGGGCGGAAAAATGAGCAGTTCTTC. V is TRBV27 and J is TRBJ2-1; 12 bases fit TRBD2. J lost 7 bases, V lost 5 bases, and 9 bases had no gene match. Germline lookup yields CDR1 MNHEY and CDR2 SMNVEV (reference sequence). The CDR3 extends over 16 amino acids.

The chain employs TRBV5-1 and TRBJ2-5, with TRBD1 matching over 7 bases. J lost 2 bases, V lost 0 bases, and 4 bases had no gene match. The CDR3 spans 15 residues. The germline V gene encodes CDR1 SGHRS and CDR2 YFSETQ. The CDR3 loop reads CASSLAGTEQETQYF. CDR3 DNA sequence: TGCGCCAGCAGCTTGGCCGGGACAGAGCAAGAGACCCAGTACTTC.

J is TRBJ1-2 and V is TRBV10-3; 8 bases line up with TRBD1. V shed 5 bases, J shed 9 bases, and the junction held 8 bases outside the gene matches. This CDR3 has 13 amino acids. Germline V gene lookup returns CDR1 ENHRY and CDR2 SYGVKD. The CDR3 region is CAISSAGGISYTF. The CDR3 nucleotides read TGTGCCATCAGTTCGGCAGGGGGCATCAGCTACACCTTC.

This chain connects TRBV5-4 to TRBJ1-1; no reliable D call. V shed 7 bases and J shed 3 bases, with 19 bases lying between them. CDR1 SGHNT and CDR2 YYREEE come from the germline V gene (reference sequence). The CDR3 runs 15 residues. The CDR3 DNA sequence: TGTGCCAGCCCATTGCTTAACCCGTCGGACACTGAAGCTTTCTTT. It yields the protein CASPLLNPSDTEAFF.

The chain links TRBV20-1 to TRBJ2-7; 9 bases are a match to TRBD1. CDR1 and CDR2 from the germline V gene are DFQATT and SNEGSKA (reference sequence). The CDR3 loop spans 11 amino acids. Trimming took 5 bases from V and 9 from J; bases not matched to a gene: 5. The CDR3 protein is CSAYYRGLQYV. The DNA of the CDR3 is TGCAGTGCTTACTACAGGGGGCTGCAGTACGTC.

The chain uses TRBV9 and TRBJ2-1; 10 nucleotides line up with TRBD2. The germline V gene encodes CDR1 SGDLS and CDR2 YYNGEE. V lost 2 bases, J lost 2 bases, and 4 bases stayed unmatched. The CDR3 is 16 amino acids. The CDR3 protein is CASSVTTSGAYNEQFF. As DNA, the CDR3 is TGTGCCAGCAGCGTCACCACTAGCGGGGCCTACAATGAGCAGTTCTTC.

The gene calls are TRBV6-5 and TRBJ2-4, with 9 bases aligning to TRBD1. Germline V gene lookup returns CDR1 MNHEY and CDR2 SVGAGI. The CDR3 is 13 amino acids. The junction had 3 bases not matched to a gene; V was cut back by 5 bases and J by 7 bases. CDR3 region: CASSPTGGNIQYF. The DNA for the CDR3 is TGTGCCAGCAGTCCGACAGGGGGGAACATTCAGTACTTC.

This rearrangement joins TRBV5-4 to TRBJ1-1, with 11 bases identical to TRBD1. This CDR3 spans 15 amino acids. Germline CDR1 SGHNT, CDR2 YYREEE (reference sequence). The V segment lost 4 bases and the J segment 5 bases; nucleotides outside the gene matches: 7. The CDR3 here is CASSRGTGGRTEAFF. In nucleotides, the CDR3 is TGTGCCAGCAGCCGGGGGACAGGGGGAAGGACTGAAGCTTTCTTT. Full variable domain (outside the CDR3, taken from reference TRBV5-4 and TRBJ1-1): ETGVTQSPTHLIKTRGQQVTLRCSSQSGHNTVSWYQQALGQGPQFIFQYYREEENGRGNFPPRFSGLQFPNYSSELNVNALELDDSALYLCASSRGTGGRTEAFFGQGTRLTVV.

This CDR3 reads CASIGEKLFF. The CDR3, as DNA: TGTGCCAGTATCGGGGAAAAACTGTTTTTT. The genes are TRBV19 and TRBJ1-4; no definite D call. Germline V lookup: CDR1 LNHDA, CDR2 SQIVND (reference sequence). The length of the CDR3 is 10 residues. The germline V and J ends were trimmed by 7 bases and 8 bases, with 5 bases remaining between them.

Regarding this clone: The conserved phenylalanine or tryptophan normally closing the CDR3 is absent here, so this likely arose from a read error. The DNA is omitted, as the CDR3 cannot be located on it reliably, and the CDR3 follows TCRdb's listing. CDR3 protein: CASSPPDSPPALN. This sequence joins TRBV5-4 and TRBJ2-7; TRBD1 is the table's D call and was not checked against the DNA. Both ends counted, the CDR3 spans 13 residues. The germline CDR1 and CDR2 sequences are SGHNT and YYREEE (reference sequence).

V and J are TRBV6-1 and TRBJ1-5, with D uncertain. Germline-derived CDR1 and CDR2 are MNHNS and SASEGT. V was clipped by 7 bases and J by 6 bases, with 13 bases between them. The CDR3 has 13 amino acids. CDR3 bases: TGTGCCAGCATCCTTACATCTGGTCAGCCCCAGCATTTT. It translates to CASILTSGQPQHF.

The V gene is TRBV7-9, the J gene TRBJ1-1; D unresolved. This CDR3 comprises 17 residues. V lost 1 base to trimming and J lost 1 base, with 16 bases between them. Germline CDR1 and CDR2: SEHNR and FQNEAQ (reference sequence). CDR3 coding DNA: TGTGCCAGCAGCTTAGACATCCTCCCCTCGGGGAACACTGAAGCTTTCTTT. It translates to CASSLDILPSGNTEAFF.

The chain combines TRBV5-8 with TRBJ2-6; 13 nucleotides align to TRBD2. CDR1 is SGHTS, CDR2 YDEGEE, per germline. The CDR3 totals 19 residues. V trimming: 2 bases; J trimming: 3 bases; junction bases outside the gene matches: 8. The CDR3 DNA reads TGTGCCAGCAGCTTCCTCCCGACTAGCGGGGGGAGTGGGGCCAACGTCCTGACTTTC. Its protein is CASSFLPTSGGSGANVLTF.

The CDR3 here is CASSPRTLHRDTEVPNYGYTF. The CDR3 DNA reads as TGTGCCAGTAGTCCCCGAACCCTACACCGGGACACAGAAGTTCCTAACTATGGCTACACCTTC. The chain has TRBV19 and TRBJ1-2, with D possibly TRBD1 on 6 matching bases. Germline values: CDR1 LNHDA, CDR2 SQIVND (reference sequence). The length of the CDR3 is 21 residues. Trimming removed 5 bases at V and 0 bases at J, with 31 bases between.

CDR3 amino acids: CASSQGPYGYTF. In nucleotides, the CDR3 is TGTGCCAGCAGCCAAGGGCCGTATGGCTACACCTTC. V gene TRBV4-2 combines with J gene TRBJ1-2, with D uncertain. V dropped 1 base and J dropped 5 bases, with 5 bases sitting between them. This CDR3 region has 12 residues. Per germline, CDR1 LGHNA and CDR2 YNFKEQ.

The V call is TRBV6-1, the J call TRBJ1-1; 8 bases line up with TRBD1. The CDR3 runs 14 residues. With V trimmed by 2 bases and J by 3 bases, 2 bases remained unmatched. The germline CDR1 and CDR2 sequences are MNHNS and SASEGT. CDR3: CASSEQGAYTEAFF. CDR3 in DNA: TGTGCCAGCAGTGAACAGGGGGCGTACACTGAAGCTTTCTTT.

This clone ranks as medium-sized (0.01 to 0.1%) in terms of frequency. The gene calls are TRBV7-9 and TRBJ2-1, with D perhaps TRBD2 (5 bases). V was pared by 1 base and J by 2 bases, with 12 bases between. The CDR3 is made up of 16 amino acids. Germline V gene sequence: CDR1 SEHNR, CDR2 FQNEAQ (reference sequence). In nucleotides, the CDR3 is TGTGCCAGCAGCTTAGTTGGACTTGGGGCCTACAATGAGCAGTTCTTC. Its protein is CASSLVGLGAYNEQFF. Based on the CDR3 plus reference TRBV7-9 and TRBJ2-1, the full variable domain is DTGVSQNPRHKITKRGQNVTFRCDPISEHNRLYWYRQTLGQGPEFLTYFQNEAQLEKSRLLSDRFSAERPKGSFSTLEIQRTEQGDSAMYLCASSLVGLGAYNEQFFGPGTRLTVL.

This rearrangement joins TRBV7-9 to TRBJ2-3; no clear D. Looked up from germline, CDR1 is SEHNR and CDR2 is FQNEAQ (reference sequence). V shed 3 bases and J shed 6 bases, with 10 bases lying between them. The CDR3 runs 13 residues. CDR3 protein: CASSFLTGDTQYF. As DNA, the CDR3 is TGTGCCAGCAGCTTCTTGACTGGGGATACGCAGTATTTT.

The chain has TRBV6-9 and TRBJ1-1, with D perhaps matching TRBD1 (5 bases). V was pared by 2 bases and J by 10 bases, with 11 bases between. Germline loops: CDR1 MNHGY, CDR2 SVAAGI. The CDR3 consists of 12 residues. CDR3: CASSYRPQGAFF. The CDR3, as DNA: TGTGCCAGCAGTTATAGGCCCCAGGGAGCTTTCTTT.